These 30 T cell receptor beta chains share one sample of origin, sequenced in a study of long-term antiretroviral therapy in people with HIV. Running of the v3.0 immunoSEQ assay took place at survey level. TCRdb's table, derived via immunoSEQ multiplex PCR, lists solely in-frame clones and lacks some. The sample shows tens of thousands of clones, approximately 86% of them seen only once. The sample consisted of unsorted PBMCs, taken 1.2 years after starting antiretroviral therapy. The receptor source for this set is a man aged 45-60 years with HIV.

The V and J genes are TRBV30 and TRBJ1-2; D gene ambiguous. The CDR3 runs to 10 residues. Germline loops: CDR1 GTSNPN, CDR2 SVGIG (reference sequence). The DNA for the CDR3 is TGTGCTGCCCCCGGCTATGGCTACACCTTC. Amino acids: CAAPGYGYTF.

This chain connects TRBV28 to TRBJ1-1; D unclear. V was shortened by 7 bases and J by 5 bases, with 11 bases between the two germline ends. CDR3 size: 12 residues. Germline V gives CDR1 MDHEN, CDR2 SYDVKM. The CDR3 nucleotides read TGTGCCAGCATCGGCAGAGGGACTGAAGCTTTCTTT. This sequence encodes CASIGRGTEAFF.

The V gene is TRBV7-2, the J gene TRBJ2-1; 11 bases map to TRBD2. V trimming: 6 bases; J trimming: 7 bases; junction bases outside the gene matches: 8. CDR1 is SGHTA and CDR2 is FQGNSA in the germline V gene. This CDR3 has 15 residues. This CDR3 is CASSSGTSGGNEQFF. The CDR3 DNA reads TGTGCCAGCAGTTCCGGGACTAGCGGAGGTAATGAGCAGTTCTTC.

V and J are TRBV7-8 and TRBJ1-2; no reliable D call. Germline CDR1 SGHVS, CDR2 FQNEAQ. Trimming took off 0 bases at V and 4 bases at J, with 12 bases between the two ends. The length of the CDR3 is 15 residues. This chain's CDR3 is CASSLAASSPYGYTF. The CDR3, as DNA: TGTGCCAGCAGCTTAGCGGCTTCATCTCCCTATGGCTACACCTTC. Full variable domain (rest looked up from reference TRBV7-8 and TRBJ1-2): GAGVSQSPRYKVAKRGQDVALRCDPISGHVSLFWYQQALGQGPEFLTYFQNEAQLDKSGLPSDRFFAERPEGSVSTLKIQRTQQEDSAVYLCASSLAASSPYGYTFGSGTRLTVV.

This clone was seen once. The chain combines TRBV7-9 with TRBJ1-3; possible D gene TRBD1, 5 bases. The CDR3 has 13 residues. The V gene's germline CDR1 is SEHNR and CDR2 FQNEAQ (reference sequence). The ends were cut back, 6 bases at V and 4 bases at J, with 10 bases in the middle. CDR3 loop: CASSTGGGNTIYF. The CDR3 region has the DNA TGTGCCAGCAGTACGGGGGGGGGAAACACCATATATTTT. The full variable domain, in which reference TRBV7-9 and TRBJ1-3 provide the parts outside the CDR3, is DTGVSQNPRHKITKRGQNVTFRCDPISEHNRLYWYRQTLGQGPEFLTYFQNEAQLEKSRLLSDRFSAERPKGSFSTLEIQRTEQGDSAMYLCASSTGGGNTIYFGEGSWLTVV.

Regarding this clone: Additional DNA sequences in this sample encode the identical CDR3. J is TRBJ1-2 and V is TRBV5-5; D not certain. Per the germline V gene, CDR1 is SGHKS and CDR2 is YYEKEE (reference sequence). The V end lost 0 bases, the J end lost 2 bases, and 5 bases lay between the germline ends. This CDR3 is 13 amino acids long. Written as DNA, the CDR3 is TGTGCCAGCAGCTTGGGGGGAAACTATGGCTACACCTTC. It yields the protein CASSLGGNYGYTF.

The rearrangement links TRBV7-6 to TRBJ2-7; maybe TRBD1 (5 bases). The CDR3 covers 13 residues. The germline CDR1 and CDR2 sequences are SGHVS and FNYEAQ. The V and J ends lost 5 bases and 1 base respectively, with 9 bases between them. The CDR3 loop is CASSPQESYEQYF. The CDR3 bases are TGTGCCAGCAGCCCACAGGAATCCTACGAGCAGTACTTC.

By share, this clone counts as medium-sized. V and J are TRBV4-1 and TRBJ1-5, with D hard to call. CDR3 length: 13 amino acids. Germline CDR1 MGHRA, CDR2 YSYEKL. V lost 1 base, J lost 0 bases, and 1 base lay in between. This CDR3 is CASSQASNQPQHF. The CDR3 DNA follows: TGCGCCAGCAGCCAAGCTAGCAATCAGCCCCAGCATTTT.

CDR3 sequence: CASSPTQRTHYEQYF. In nucleotides, the CDR3 is TGTGCCAGCAGTCCTACACAACGGACGCACTACGAGCAGTACTTC. The chain recombines TRBV28 with TRBJ2-7, with D uncertain. Trimming left V 5 bases short and J 3 bases short, with 17 bases between. Germline values: CDR1 MDHEN, CDR2 SYDVKM. CDR3 length equals 15 residues.

This rearrangement joins TRBV6-6 to TRBJ2-5, with TRBD1 matching 8 bases. Near its end, the DNA agrees better with TRBJ2-7, so the J call may be wrong. CDR1 is MNHNY and CDR2 is SVGAGI in the germline V gene (reference sequence). The CDR3 length is 14 residues. This chain's CDR3 is CASSIQGVIYEQYF. The DNA of the CDR3 is TGTGCCAGCAGTATACAGGGGGTTATCTACGAGCAGTACTTC.

The gene calls are TRBV18 and TRBJ1-2; TRBD1 might be the D (5 bases). Germline V lookup: CDR1 KGHSH, CDR2 LQKENI. This CDR3 spans 15 amino acids. V lost 3 bases, J lost 8 bases, and 19 bases lay in between. The CDR3: CASSPILGGVGGYTF. CDR3 sequence (DNA): TGTGCCAGCTCACCCATACTCGGGGGGGTTGGAGGCTACACCTTC. The full variable domain, with the rest looked up from reference TRBV18 and TRBJ1-2, is NAGVMQNPRHLVRRRGQEARLRCSPMKGHSHVYWYRQLPEEGLKFMVYLQKENIIDESGMPKERFSAEFPKEGPSILRIQQVVRGDSAAYFCASSPILGGVGGYTFGSGTRLTVV.

The DNA of the CDR3 is TGTGCCAGCAGACAGGAGACCACCGGGGAGCTGTTTTTT. It is translated as CASRQETTGELFF. The chain joins TRBV6-4 to TRBJ2-2; D is possibly TRBD1 (5 bases). Trimming cost V 6 bases and J 4 bases, with 9 bases left between them. CDR3 length equals 13 residues. CDR1 and CDR2 from the germline V gene are MRHNA and SNTAGT.

The chain combines TRBV19 with TRBJ1-3; D is undetermined. The germline V and J ends were trimmed by 5 bases and 2 bases, with 16 bases remaining between them. CDR3 length equals 16 residues. In germline, CDR1 is LNHDA, CDR2 SQIVND (reference sequence). The CDR3 protein is CASSPSRAATGNTIYF. DNA of the CDR3: TGTGCCAGTAGTCCTAGTAGGGCAGCCACTGGAAACACCATATATTTT.

V is TRBV5-1 and J is TRBJ2-2; 12 bases line up with TRBD2. Germline V lookup: CDR1 SGHRS, CDR2 YFSETQ. V dropped 4 bases and J dropped 5; count of bases not matched to a gene: 3. The CDR3 extends over 15 amino acids. The CDR3 is CASSPGLAGTGELFF. In DNA, the CDR3 is TGCGCCAGCAGCCCCGGACTAGCGGGGACCGGGGAGCTGTTTTTT.

The V gene is TRBV11-2, the J gene TRBJ1-2; possible D gene TRBD1, 6 bases. V shed 0 bases and J shed 4 bases, with 15 bases lying between them. The CDR3 has 16 amino acids. Per the germline V gene, CDR1 is SGHAT and CDR2 is FQNNGV. Written as DNA, the CDR3 is TGTGCCAGCAGCTTAGATAGGTCGGGGGCGAGCTATGGCTACACCTTC. It yields the protein CASSLDRSGASYGYTF. Looking up the rest from reference TRBV11-2 and TRBJ1-2 gives the full variable domain: EAGVAQSPRYKIIEKRQSVAFWCNPISGHATLYWYQQILGQGPKLLIQFQNNGVVDDSQLPKDRFSAERLKGVDSTLKIQPAKLEDSAVYLCASSLDRSGASYGYTFGSGTRLTVV.

Concerning this clone itself: One junction end disagrees with the germline gene, perhaps due to a read error. The chain carries TRBV7-9 and TRBJ2-3; 11 nucleotides align to TRBD2. The germline V gene encodes CDR1 SEHNR and CDR2 FQNEAQ (reference sequence). This CDR3 has 15 residues. CDR3 amino acids: CASSVAGGPPDTQYF. DNA of the CDR3: TGTGCCAGCAGCGTAGCGGGGGGGCCACCAGATACGCAGTATTTT.

V usage is TRBV5-5 and J usage is TRBJ2-7; a possible D gene is TRBD2 (5 bases). This CDR3 has 13 residues. V was clipped by 4 bases and J by 4 bases, with 12 bases between them. Germline V gene data show CDR1 as SGHKS and CDR2 as YYEKEE (reference sequence). CDR3 in amino acids: CASSPTTGYEQYF. In DNA, the CDR3 is TGTGCCAGCAGCCCGACCACGGGATACGAGCAGTACTTC.

The chain couples TRBV29-1 to TRBJ2-7; D is undetermined. The CDR3 loop spans 11 amino acids. Looked up from germline, CDR1 is SQVTM and CDR2 is ANQGSEA. The V end was cut by 0 bases, the J end by 2 bases, with 2 bases between. CDR3 nucleotides: TGCAGCGTTGAAGAGGCCTACGAGCAGTACTTC. Its translation: CSVEEAYEQYF.

The chain combines TRBV4-3 with TRBJ2-1, with 14 bases aligning to TRBD2. Germline V lookup: CDR1 LGHNA, CDR2 YSLEER. Trimming took 4 bases from V and 0 from J; bases not matched to a gene: 14. The CDR3 is made up of 21 amino acids. This chain's CDR3 is CASSLKMGGLAGASSYNEQFF. The CDR3 DNA sequence: TGCGCCAGCAGCCTGAAGATGGGGGGACTAGCGGGGGCCAGCTCCTACAATGAGCAGTTCTTC.

The chain joins TRBV30 to TRBJ1-1; perhaps TRBD1 as D (6 bases). Trimming removed 4 bases at V and 4 bases at J, with 16 bases between. The germline V gene has CDR1 GTSNPN and CDR2 SVGIG (reference sequence). The length of the CDR3 is 14 residues. The CDR3 nucleotides are TGTGCCTGGAAGGGGGGGGCGAGCGTCACTGAAGCTTTCTTT. Amino acid sequence: CAWKGGASVTEAFF.

The J gene is TRBJ2-7, the V gene TRBV27; TRBD1 matches 11 bases. CDR1 and CDR2 from the germline V gene are MNHEY and SMNVEV (reference sequence). Trimming cost V 5 bases and J 7 bases; bases outside gene matches: 19. This CDR3 is built from 18 residues. CDR3 residues: CASSPTGQGVGLAREQYF. Here the CDR3 DNA reads TGTGCCAGCAGTCCCACGGGACAGGGGGTCGGTCTTGCGAGGGAGCAGTACTTC.

In its sample, this clone was seen once. The chain employs TRBV6-5 and TRBJ1-5, with D uncertain. Germline CDR1 MNHEY, CDR2 SVGAGI. This CDR3 region has 13 residues. The V end lost 6 bases, the J end lost 0 bases, and 6 bases lay between the germline ends. This chain's CDR3 is CASRLNSNQPQHF. The CDR3 nucleotides are TGTGCCAGCAGGTTAAATAGCAATCAGCCCCAGCATTTT.

The chain employs TRBV11-2 and TRBJ1-4; D unresolved. Germline V gene data show CDR1 as SGHAT and CDR2 as FQNNGV. The CDR3 sequence is 14 residues long. V gave up 2 bases and J gave up 3 bases, with 7 bases separating them. The CDR3 DNA is TGTGCCAGCAGCTTACAGCCGGCTAATGAAAAACTGTTTTTT. Translated, it gives CASSLQPANEKLFF.

The V and J genes are TRBV7-6 and TRBJ1-1; D is unresolved. V shed 4 bases and J shed 5 bases, with 8 bases lying between them. This CDR3 has 12 residues. Germline assignment: CDR1 SGHVS and CDR2 FNYEAQ. In DNA form, the CDR3 reads TGTGCCAGCAGCTCGGGGAGAACTGAAGCTTTCTTT. Its translation is CASSSGRTEAFF.

The chain is built from TRBV20-1 and TRBJ2-7, with D possibly being TRBD1 (6 bases). From germline, CDR1 is DFQATT and CDR2 SNEGSKA (reference sequence). This CDR3 is 11 amino acids long. V lost 6 bases and J 5 bases, leaving 11 bases between the germline ends. CDR3 DNA: TGCAGTGCCATACAGGGCCACGAGCAGTACTTC. It codes for CSAIQGHEQYF.

This clone was counted a few times. This sequence joins TRBV6-1 and TRBJ1-2, with D perhaps matching TRBD1 (5 bases). V lost 8 bases and J lost 7, with 17 bases in between. This CDR3 is 13 amino acids long. In germline, CDR1 is MNHNS, CDR2 SASEGT. CDR3 coding DNA: TGTGCCAGCGGTTTGGGGACGGCCCTTGGCTACACCTTC. Its translation is CASGLGTALGYTF.

V usage is TRBV6-5 and J usage is TRBJ2-2; perhaps TRBD2 as D (6 bases). Between the trimmed V and J ends, which lost 2 bases and 5 bases, there was a span of 15 bases. Germline V lookup: CDR1 MNHEY, CDR2 SVGAGI. CDR3 length: 16 residues. The DNA of the CDR3 is TGTGCCAGCAGTTACAACGCGCAGGGAGGAACCGGGGAGCTGTTTTTT. Encoded protein: CASSYNAQGGTGELFF.

CDR3 DNA sequence: TGTGCCAGCAGCATAGGAGGGTCACAGGGAGAGACCCAGTACTTC. The encoded protein is CASSIGGSQGETQYF. V is TRBV11-2 and J is TRBJ2-5; D tentatively fits TRBD1 or TRBD2 (6 bases each). Germline V lookup: CDR1 SGHAT, CDR2 FQNNGV. V gave up 5 bases and J gave up 4 bases, with 17 bases separating them. This CDR3 comprises 15 residues.

The chain uses TRBV27 and TRBJ2-1; D remains ambiguous. The germline V gene encodes CDR1 MNHEY and CDR2 SMNVEV (reference sequence). CDR3 length: 13 residues. Trimming shortened V by 4 bases and J by 3 bases, and 7 bases separated the two germline ends. The CDR3 reads CASSSYSYNEQFF. DNA for the CDR3: TGTGCCAGCAGTTCATACAGCTACAATGAGCAGTTCTTC.

This sequence joins TRBV4-1 and TRBJ1-1; 9 bases fit TRBD1. The V gene end was trimmed by 0 bases and the J gene end by 5 bases; junction bases not matched to a gene: 7. The CDR3 runs to 16 residues. Germline CDR1 is MGHRA and CDR2 is YSYEKL. The DNA of the CDR3 is TGCGCCAGCAGCCAAGAGATACAGGGGGCGCGGACTGAAGCTTTCTTT. This codes for CASSQEIQGARTEAFF.